The 2 T cell receptor beta chains listed next were all sequenced from one sample in a study of OX40 agonist ivuxolimab in advanced cancers. TCRdb's copy holds only in-frame clones and misses some; the assay was immunoSEQ multiplex PCR. This table has tens of thousands of clones, around 81% appearing once. The sequenced sample was CD4+ or CD8+ T cells sorted from blood, obtained in a trial of the OX40 agonist ivuxolimab. The source is an adult with an advanced solid tumor such as melanoma, head and neck, liver or kidney cancer.

This chain uses TRBV18 with TRBJ2-7; no reliable D call. This CDR3 has 12 amino acids. Trimming removed 2 bases at V and 3 bases at J, with 5 bases between. Germline CDR1 reads KGHSH; CDR2 reads LQKENI. The CDR3 region is CASSPLNYEQYF. CDR3 coding DNA: TGTGCCAGCTCACCATTAAACTACGAGCAGTACTTC.

The gene calls are TRBV30 and TRBJ2-5; 7 nucleotides align to TRBD2. Germline assignment: CDR1 GTSNPN and CDR2 SVGIG (reference sequence). V shed 1 base, J shed 13 bases, and the junction held 6 bases outside the gene matches. The CDR3 is 11 residues long. CDR3 amino acids: CAWSASGARYF. CDR3 bases: TGTGCCTGGAGTGCGAGCGGGGCGCGGTACTTC.